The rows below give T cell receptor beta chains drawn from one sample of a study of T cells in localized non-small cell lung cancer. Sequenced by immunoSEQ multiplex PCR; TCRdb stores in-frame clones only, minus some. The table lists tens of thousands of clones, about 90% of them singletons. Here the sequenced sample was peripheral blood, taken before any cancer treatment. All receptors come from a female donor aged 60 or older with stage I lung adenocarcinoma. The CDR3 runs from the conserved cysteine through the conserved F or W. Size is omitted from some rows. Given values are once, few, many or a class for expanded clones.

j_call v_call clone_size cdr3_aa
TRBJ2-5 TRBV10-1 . CASSLDRRQETQYF
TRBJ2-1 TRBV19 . CASSPRTGRGNEQFF
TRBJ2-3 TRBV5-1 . CASSRGTSGFTDTQYF
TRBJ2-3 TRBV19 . CASSIQDGDTQYF
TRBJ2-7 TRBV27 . CASSLEARQGAYEQYF
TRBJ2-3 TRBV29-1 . CSGSGLGSTDTQYF
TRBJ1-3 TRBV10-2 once CASSESQGSGNTIYF
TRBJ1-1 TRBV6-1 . CASSDGTLPRAFF
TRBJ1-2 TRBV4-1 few CASSQAGQIYGYTF
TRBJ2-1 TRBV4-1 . CASSQGQPGVNEQFF
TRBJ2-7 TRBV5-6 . CASSFSGTAEQYF
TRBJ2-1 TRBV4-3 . CASSQDLQGGNEQFF
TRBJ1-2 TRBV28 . CASSFYQGGGYTF
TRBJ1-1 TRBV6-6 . CASSMGATEAFF